Detailed here is one TCR beta chain. These data originate in a study of blood T cell repertoires in COVID-19. Study-wide background: Sample material is recorded as cDNA or gDNA derived from T cells, B-cell-depleted T cells, or PBMCs.

The germline V gene encodes CDR1 SGHNT and CDR2 YYREEE (reference sequence). V was pared by 4 bases and J by 7 bases, with 27 bases between. CDR3 length equals 17 residues. In the authors' methods: Researchers report that nucleated cell counts were estimated from reference gene primer amplification. Method: immunoSEQ multiplex PCR; TCRdb's copy keeps in-frame clones and lacks some. V and J calls and clone size are as listed in that table; D and trimming were resolved from the DNA. The data hold about 100,000 clones, with about 90% observed a single time. This sequence originates from a man in his thirties or forties in a cohort sampled during active COVID-19. The gene calls are TRBV5-4 and TRBJ2-7; perhaps TRBD1 as D (7 bases). The sample comprised peripheral blood. DNA for the CDR3: TGTGCCAGCAGCCCAGGGGGACGGACTTCATCCCGGGGGGAGCAGTACTTC. Translated: CASSPGGRTSSRGEQYF.